One TCR beta chain is described in this entry. Its antigen has not been determined. No base quality information exists; no much larger clone differs at one position. RNA was extracted using the RNeasy kit, and roughly 0.5 to 1 microgram was reverse transcribed with random hexamers. The immunoSEQ multiplex PCR assay, covering 54 Vbeta and 13 Jbeta segments, was used to amplify TCR beta CDR3 regions. PCR amplification bias was corrected by using a synthetic template baseline for primer optimization and computational correction. In the paper's pipeline: Reads were annotated to V, D and J genes per IMGT and analyzed with immunoSEQ Analyzer, keeping only productive sequences. Clonality was calculated as one minus the Shannon entropy normalized by log2 of the number of productive unique sequences. For each patient and control, public and private clones were evaluated within the 100 most prevalent clones. Clones were defined as Susac-specific when absent from the healthy and MS cohorts, from approximately 1,100 published viral clones and from other ImmuneACCESS disease sequences. Through fastp at Q25 and MiXCR, TCRdb rebuilt clones from the public reads, retaining in-frame beta chains. Each entry is one CDR3 protein sequence, shown with its most common DNA and genes. The V and J calls and clone size are TCRdb's, not the authors'. The sample data list over 150,000 distinct CDR3 sequences, and about 93% of these were observed just once. Of the sample, 0.095% to 0.1% falls within the top ten clones.

The data originate from a study of CD8 T cells in Susac syndrome (dated by TCRdb to about 2019). Background on the whole study: Of the Susac syndrome patients who were sequenced, 8 or 9 were in clinical remission while roughly 6 had clinically active disease. At the time of blood withdrawal, Susac syndrome patients were either therapy-naive, taking corticosteroids (with some also receiving IVIg), or on IVIg alone. Repertoire sequencing was used to test whether CD8+ T cell activation and differentiation in Susac syndrome was antigen driven. The full study reports these points: The CD4+ T cell repertoire of patients with Susac syndrome showed no detectable clonal expansion. The study acknowledged that relatively few individuals were included in the TCR sequencing and HLA analysis.

Peripheral blood CD8+ and CD4+ T cells from healthy donors, Susac syndrome patients and multiple sclerosis patients were profiled using high-throughput TCR beta sequencing. The Susac syndrome patients fulfilled recently defined diagnostic criteria for either definite or probable disease. CD8+ TEMRA cells were enriched by FACS, while bulk CD8+ and CD4+ T cells were purified by magnetic negative isolation. Blood was drawn into EDTA tubes, processed within 24 hours, and PBMCs were isolated by density gradient centrifugation. PBMCs intended for TCR sequencing were cryopreserved in liquid nitrogen and thawed later in a water bath at 37 degrees C. A purity of at least 90% was achieved for sorted or isolated CD4+, CD8+ and CD8+ TEMRA cells. CDR1 SQVTM and CDR2 ANQGSEA were looked up in the germline V gene. The CDR3 numbers 15 residues from cysteine through phenylalanine. The DNA shown is the 45-base CDR3, in frame from base 1. V loses 4 bases at its end and J loses 8 bases; junction bases beyond the gene matches: 16.

Sequencing was carried out using CD4+ T cells from PBMCs. The source of this sequence is a human donor with Susac syndrome. The rearrangement joined TRBV29-1 to TRBJ1-2; 7 bases in the middle match TRBD1. The CDR3 here reads CSVGISGTDPSGYTF. Read as DNA, the sequence is TGCAGCGTTGGAATCTCCGGGACAGATCCATCAGGCTACACCTTC. The full variable domain, completed from the reference TRBV29-1 and TRBJ1-2 proteins outside the CDR3, reads SAVISQKPSRDICQRGTSLTIQCQVDSQVTMMFWYRQQPGQSLTLIATANQGSEATYESGFVIDKFPISRPNLTFSTLTVSNMSPEDSSIYLCSVGISGTDPSGYTFGSGTRLTVV.